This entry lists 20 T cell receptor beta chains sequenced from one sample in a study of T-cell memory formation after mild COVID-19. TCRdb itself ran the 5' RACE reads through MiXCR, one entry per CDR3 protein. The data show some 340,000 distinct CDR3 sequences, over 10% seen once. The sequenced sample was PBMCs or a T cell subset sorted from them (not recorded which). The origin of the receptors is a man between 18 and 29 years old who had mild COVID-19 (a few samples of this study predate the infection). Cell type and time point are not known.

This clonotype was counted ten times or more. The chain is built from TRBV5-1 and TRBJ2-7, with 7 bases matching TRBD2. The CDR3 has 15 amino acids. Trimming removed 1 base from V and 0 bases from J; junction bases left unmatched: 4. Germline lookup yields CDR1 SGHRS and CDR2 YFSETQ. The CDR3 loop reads CASSLLGGSSYEQYV. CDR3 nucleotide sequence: TGCGCCAGCAGCTTGTTGGGGGGGAGCTCCTACGAGCAGTACGTC.

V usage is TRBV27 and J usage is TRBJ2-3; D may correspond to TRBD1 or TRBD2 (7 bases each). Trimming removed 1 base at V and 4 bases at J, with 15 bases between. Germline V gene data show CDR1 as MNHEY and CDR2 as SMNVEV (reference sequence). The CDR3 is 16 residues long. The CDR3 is CASSLFRGGPADTQYF. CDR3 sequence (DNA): TGTGCCAGCAGTTTATTCAGGGGGGGGCCGGCAGATACGCAGTATTTT.

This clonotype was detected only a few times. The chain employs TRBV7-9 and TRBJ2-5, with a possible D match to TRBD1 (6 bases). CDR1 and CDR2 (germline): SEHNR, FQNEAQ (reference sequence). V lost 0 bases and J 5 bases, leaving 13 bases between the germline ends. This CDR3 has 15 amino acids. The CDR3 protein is CASSLAPQGRETQYF. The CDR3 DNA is TGTGCCAGCAGCTTAGCCCCACAGGGACGGGAGACCCAGTACTTC.

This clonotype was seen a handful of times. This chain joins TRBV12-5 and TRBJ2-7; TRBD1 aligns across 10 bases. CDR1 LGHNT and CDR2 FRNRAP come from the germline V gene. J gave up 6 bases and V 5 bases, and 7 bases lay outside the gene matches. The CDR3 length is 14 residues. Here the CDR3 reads CASGPGTGVVEQYF. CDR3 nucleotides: TGTGCTAGTGGTCCCGGGACAGGGGTTGTCGAGCAGTACTTC.

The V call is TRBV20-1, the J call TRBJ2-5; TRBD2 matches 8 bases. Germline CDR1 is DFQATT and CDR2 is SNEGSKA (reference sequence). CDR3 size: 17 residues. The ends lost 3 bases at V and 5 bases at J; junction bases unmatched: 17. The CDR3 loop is CSASSPPWREVEETQYF. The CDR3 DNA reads TGCAGTGCTAGCTCCCCTCCTTGGCGGGAGGTCGAGGAGACCCAGTACTTC.

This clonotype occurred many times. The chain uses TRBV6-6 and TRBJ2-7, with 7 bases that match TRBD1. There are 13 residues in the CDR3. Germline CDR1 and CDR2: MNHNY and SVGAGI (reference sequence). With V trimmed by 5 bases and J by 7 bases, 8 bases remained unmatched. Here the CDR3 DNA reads TGTGCCAGCAGTCACGGGACAGCCTTGGAGCAGTACTTC. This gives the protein CASSHGTALEQYF.

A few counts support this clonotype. CDR3 nucleotides: TGTGCCAGCAGCCCAGCGGAAGCGGGGGTTGGAGAGACCCAGTACTTC. Residues: CASSPAEAGVGETQYF. The chain is built from TRBV7-2 and TRBJ2-5, with 8 bases identical to TRBD2. J lost 4 bases, V lost 5 bases, and 12 bases had no gene match. Germline V CDR1 and CDR2: SGHTA, FQGNSA. The CDR3 covers 16 residues. Using reference TRBV7-2 and TRBJ2-5 for the parts outside the CDR3, the full variable domain is GAGVSQSPSNKVTEKGKDVELRCDPISGHTALYWYRQSLGQGLEFLIYFQGNSAPDKSGLPSDRFSAERTGGSVSTLTIQRTQQEDSAVYLCASSPAEAGVGETQYFGPGTRLLVL.

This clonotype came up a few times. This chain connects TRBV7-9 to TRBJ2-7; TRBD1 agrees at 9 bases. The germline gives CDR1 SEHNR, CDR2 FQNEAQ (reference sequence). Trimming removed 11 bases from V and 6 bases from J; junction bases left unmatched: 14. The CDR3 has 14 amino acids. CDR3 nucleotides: TGTGCCGCCCGTGGAGGACAGGGGTCCGGCGAGCAGTACTTC. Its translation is CAARGGQGSGEQYF.

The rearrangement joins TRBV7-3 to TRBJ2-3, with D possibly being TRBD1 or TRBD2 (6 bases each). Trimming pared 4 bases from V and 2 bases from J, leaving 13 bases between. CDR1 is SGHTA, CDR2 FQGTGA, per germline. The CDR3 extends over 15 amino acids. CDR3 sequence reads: CASSSDGGTTDTQYF. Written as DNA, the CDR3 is TGTGCCAGCAGCTCCGACGGGGGCACCACAGATACGCAGTATTTT.

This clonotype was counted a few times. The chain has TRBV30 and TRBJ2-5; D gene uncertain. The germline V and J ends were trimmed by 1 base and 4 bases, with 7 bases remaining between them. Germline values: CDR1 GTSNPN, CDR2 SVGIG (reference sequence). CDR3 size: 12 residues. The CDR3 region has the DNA TGTGCCTGGAGTGGGCTTGGAGAGACCCAGTACTTC. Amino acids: CAWSGLGETQYF.

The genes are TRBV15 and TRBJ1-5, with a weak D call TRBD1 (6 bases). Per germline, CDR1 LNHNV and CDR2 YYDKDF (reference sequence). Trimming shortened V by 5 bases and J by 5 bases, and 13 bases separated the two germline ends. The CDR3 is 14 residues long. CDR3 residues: CATSGDTTHQPQHF. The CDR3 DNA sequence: TGTGCCACCAGCGGGGACACCACGCATCAGCCCCAGCATTTT. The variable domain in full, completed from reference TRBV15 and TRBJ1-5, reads DAMVIQNPRYQVTQFGKPVTLSCSQTLNHNVMYWYQQKSSQAPKLLFHYYDKDFNNEADTPDNFQSRRPNTSFCFLDIRSPGLGDTAMYLCATSGDTTHQPQHFGDGTRLSIL.

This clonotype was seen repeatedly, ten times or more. This CDR3 is CASSQVAWNEQYF. In DNA form, the CDR3 reads TGTGCCAGCAGCCAAGTGGCCTGGAACGAGCAGTACTTC. The chain is built from TRBV3-1 and TRBJ2-7, with unresolved D. The germline V gene has CDR1 LGHDT and CDR2 YNNKEL (reference sequence). The germline V and J ends were trimmed by 1 base and 5 bases, with 9 bases remaining between them. The CDR3 consists of 13 residues.

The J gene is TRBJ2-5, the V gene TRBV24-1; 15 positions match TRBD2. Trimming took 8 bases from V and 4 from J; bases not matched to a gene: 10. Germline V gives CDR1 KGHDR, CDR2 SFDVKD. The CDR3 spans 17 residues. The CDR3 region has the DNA TGTGCCACCACCGGGACTAGCGGGGGGACGCAGCGAGAGACCCAGTACTTC. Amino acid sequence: CATTGTSGGTQRETQYF.

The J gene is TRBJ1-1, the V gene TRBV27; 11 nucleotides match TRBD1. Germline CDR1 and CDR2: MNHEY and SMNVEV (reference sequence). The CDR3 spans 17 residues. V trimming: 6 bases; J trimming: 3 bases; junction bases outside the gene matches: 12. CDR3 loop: CASSSPGTGGGYTEAFF. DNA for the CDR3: TGTGCCAGCAGCTCTCCCGGGACAGGGGGTGGTTACACTGAAGCTTTCTTT.

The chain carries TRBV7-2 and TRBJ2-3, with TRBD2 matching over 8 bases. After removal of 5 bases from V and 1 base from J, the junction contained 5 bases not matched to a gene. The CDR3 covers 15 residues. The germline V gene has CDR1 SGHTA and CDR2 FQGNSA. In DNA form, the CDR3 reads TGTGCCAGCAGCCAGCCGGGACTAGGCACAGATACGCAGTATTTT. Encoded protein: CASSQPGLGTDTQYF.

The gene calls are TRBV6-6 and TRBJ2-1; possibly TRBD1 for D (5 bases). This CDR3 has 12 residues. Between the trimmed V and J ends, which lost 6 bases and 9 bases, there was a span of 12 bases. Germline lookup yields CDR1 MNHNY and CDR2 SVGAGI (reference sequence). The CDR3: CASRTLGAEQFF. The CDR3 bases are TGTGCCAGCAGAACTCTAGGGGCTGAGCAGTTCTTC.

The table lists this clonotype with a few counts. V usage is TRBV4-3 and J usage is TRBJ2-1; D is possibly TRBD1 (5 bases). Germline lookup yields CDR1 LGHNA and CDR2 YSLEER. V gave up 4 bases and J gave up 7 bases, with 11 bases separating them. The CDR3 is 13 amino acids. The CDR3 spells CASSLGVENEQFF. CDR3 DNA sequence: TGCGCCAGCAGCCTAGGGGTGGAGAATGAGCAGTTCTTC.

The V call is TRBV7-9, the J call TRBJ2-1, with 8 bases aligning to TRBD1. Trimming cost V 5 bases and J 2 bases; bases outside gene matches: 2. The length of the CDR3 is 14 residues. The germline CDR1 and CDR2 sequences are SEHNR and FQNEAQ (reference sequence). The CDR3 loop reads CASSPGQAYNEQFF. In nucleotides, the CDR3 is TGTGCCAGCAGCCCGGGACAGGCCTACAATGAGCAGTTCTTC.

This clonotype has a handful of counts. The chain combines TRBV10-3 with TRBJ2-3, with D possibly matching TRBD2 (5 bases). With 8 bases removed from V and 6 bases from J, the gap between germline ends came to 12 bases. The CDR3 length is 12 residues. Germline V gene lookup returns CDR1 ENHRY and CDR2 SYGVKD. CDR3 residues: CAISAGSDTQYF. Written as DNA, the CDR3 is TGTGCCATCTCTGCGGGTAGCGATACGCAGTATTTT.

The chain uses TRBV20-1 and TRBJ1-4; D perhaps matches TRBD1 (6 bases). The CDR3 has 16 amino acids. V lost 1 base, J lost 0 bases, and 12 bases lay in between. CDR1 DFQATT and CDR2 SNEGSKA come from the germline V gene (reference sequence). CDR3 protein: CSARGTAGATNEKLFF. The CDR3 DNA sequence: TGCAGTGCTAGAGGGACAGCCGGTGCAACTAATGAAAAACTGTTTTTT.